A selection of T cell receptor beta chains follows, all from one sample in a study of cytomegalovirus exposure and HLA in healthy donors. Repertoires were generated with immunoSEQ multiplex PCR, while TCRdb's copy carries only in-frame clones and drops some. This sample has 150,000 to 170,000 clones, with more than 60% found just once. The sample consisted of PBMCs. These receptors were collected from a middle-aged woman in good health and CMV-seronegative. Both conserved end residues are part of each CDR3. A D gene is named only where the DNA matches it firmly. Not every row has a clone size; where given, it reads once, few, many or a size class.

NA TRBJ2-3 TRBD2 TRBV19 TGTGCCAGTAGTATAGATCTGGCGGGGGTGAGGCATACGCAGTATTTT CASSIDLAGVRHTQYF
many TRBJ2-2 TRBD2 TRBV5-4 TGTGCCAGCAGCTCTGGGACTAGCGGGTTGCAAAACACCGGGGAGCTGTTTTTT CASSSGTSGLQNTGELFF
NA TRBJ1-1 TRBD1 TRBV30 TGTGCCTGGAGTGTTGGGACAGGGGAGACTGAAGCTTTCTTT CAWSVGTGETEAFF
NA TRBJ1-1 NA TRBV6-1 TGTGCCAGCAGTGAACCAAGGAGGGGCCTAAGTACTGAAGCTTTCTTT CASSEPRRGLSTEAFF
NA TRBJ2-7 NA TRBV5-6 TGTGCCAGCAGCCTGGTAGGGGGGGCCAGCCCCTACGAGCAGTACTTC CASSLVGGASPYEQYF
NA TRBJ2-1 TRBD2 TRBV9 TGTGCCAGCAGCCAGCCGGGACTAGAGCCCAATGAGCAGTTCTTC CASSQPGLEPNEQFF
NA TRBJ2-1 NA TRBV27 TGTGCCAGCAGTTTTAGCGGCCGGCGTTCTGGCTACAATGAGCAGTTCTTC CASSFSGRRSGYNEQFF
NA TRBJ1-5 TRBD1 TRBV6-5 TGTGCCACACGATCGGGACAGCAAAATCAGCCCCAGCATTTT CATRSGQQNQPQHF
NA TRBJ2-3 TRBD2 TRBV11-3 TGTGCCAGCAGCTTAGATCTTGGACTAGCTCATTTAACAGATACGCAGTATTTT CASSLDLGLAHLTDTQYF
few TRBJ2-7 TRBD1 TRBV2 TGTGCCAGCAGGGGACAGGGGTCCTCCTACGAGCAGTACTTC CASRGQGSSYEQYF
NA TRBJ2-7 TRBD1 TRBV6-1 TGTGCCTCAGCCGTGGTACGGGACAGGGGCCACGAGCAGTACTTC CASAVVRDRGHEQYF
NA TRBJ2-7 TRBD2 TRBV5-1 TGCGCCAGCAGCTTAGCGGGGGTAAGCTCCTACGAGCAGTACTTC CASSLAGVSSYEQYF
NA TRBJ2-1 TRBD1 TRBV7-9 TGTGCCAGCAGCTTAGGAGACAGGGAGTTCTACAATGAGCAGTTCTTC CASSLGDREFYNEQFF
NA TRBJ2-1 NA TRBV7-8 TGTGCCAGCAGCAGCAGGGGGCTAGCGGGGAGGCATGAGCAGTTCTTC CASSSRGLAGRHEQFF
NA TRBJ1-5 NA TRBV5-8 TGTGCCAGCAGCCCCCGGGGGAGTTATACGGGCAATCAGCCCCAGCATTTT CASSPRGSYTGNQPQHF
NA TRBJ2-2 NA TRBV6-5 TGTGCCAGCAGTGACTCGACAGGTCGGGTGCTGTTTTTT CASSDSTGRVLFF
NA TRBJ1-4 NA TRBV6-1 TGTGCCAGCAGTGAAGCGTCGGGGGTTCGTGAAAAACTGTTTTTT CASSEASGVREKLFF
NA TRBJ2-3 NA TRBV7-9 TGTGCCAGCAGCTTAAGGGCAGGGCTTTCCACAGATACGCAGTATTTT CASSLRAGLSTDTQYF
NA TRBJ1-1 TRBD1 TRBV10-2 TGCGCCAGCAGTGACGGACAGGGATTGAACACTGAAGCTTTCTTT CASSDGQGLNTEAFF
NA TRBJ1-1 NA TRBV7-9 TGTGCCAGCAGCCGGGGAACAGGGACGGGGAACACTGAAGCTTTCTTT CASSRGTGTGNTEAFF
NA TRBJ2-7 NA TRBV19 TGTGCCAGTAGTGCGGGGGCAGACTCCTACGAGCAGTACTTC CASSAGADSYEQYF
NA TRBJ2-5 TRBD1 TRBV6-6 TGTGCCAGCAGCCAGTCTGGACAGGGGCCAGAGACCCAGTACTTC CASSQSGQGPETQYF
once TRBJ2-5 TRBD1 TRBV29-1 TGCAGCGTCGGACAGGGGGCCCGAGAGACCCAGTACTTC CSVGQGARETQYF
NA TRBJ2-7 TRBD2 TRBV28 TGTGCCAGCACCCGACGGGAGGGCCATAACGAGCAGTACTTC CASTRREGHNEQYF
NA TRBJ1-4 NA TRBV28 TGTGCCAGCAGCCCGGGGGGGCATGCAACTAATGAAAAACTGTTTTTT CASSPGGHATNEKLFF
NA TRBJ1-6 NA TRBV6-6 TGTGCCAGCAGTCGATTGAGCCGCCAGGGAAATTCACCCCTCCACTTT CASSRLSRQGNSPLHF
NA TRBJ1-1 NA TRBV19 TGTGCCAGTAGTATAAGAGCCGAAGCTTTCTTT CASSIRAEAFF
NA TRBJ1-4 NA TRBV7-9 TGTGCCATTGAGTCAGGGGCTAATGAAAAACTGTTTTTT CAIESGANEKLFF
NA TRBJ1-5 NA TRBV28 TGTGCCAGCAGCCAGGGCCCCCATGGGACCCAGCATTTT CASSQGPHGTQHF
NA TRBJ1-1 TRBD1 TRBV5-1 TGCGCCAGCAAAATGGGACAGGGACGAAACACTGAAGCTTTCTTT CASKMGQGRNTEAFF
NA TRBJ2-7 NA TRBV27 TGTGCCAGCAGTTTAGGGCCAGGGGAGCAGTACTTC CASSLGPGEQYF
NA TRBJ2-1 NA TRBV5-8 TGTGCCAGCAGCTGGGGGTGGACAGGGAGGGGGGGGAATGAGCAGTTCTTC CASSWGWTGRGGNEQFF
NA TRBJ1-1 NA TRBV5-1 TGCGCCAGTGGTGGGGGGGCAAGTACCCCTTTCTTT CASGGGASTPFF
NA TRBJ1-1 TRBD1 TRBV11-3 TGTGCCAGCAGCGCCGGACAGGACACGGAAGCTTTCTTT CASSAGQDTEAFF
NA TRBJ1-1 TRBD1 TRBV30 TGTGCCTGGAGAGAATTAGGACAGGGCAGGACTGAAGCTTTCTTT CAWRELGQGRTEAFF
NA TRBJ2-3 NA TRBV20-1 TGCAGTGCTAGCCCGGCAGATACGCAGTATTTT CSASPADTQYF
NA TRBJ1-1 NA TRBV7-9 TGTGCCAGCAGCTTATCCCACACCACGAACACTGAAGCTTTCTTT CASSLSHTTNTEAFF
few TRBJ2-7 NA TRBV6-1 TGTGCCAGCAGGCTAAGACAGGACGGCGAGCAGTACTTC CASRLRQDGEQYF
NA TRBJ1-6 NA TRBV19 TGTGCCACCGTTGGGGAGGGGAGTAGTTCACCCCTCCACTTT CATVGEGSSSPLHF
NA TRBJ2-3 TRBD2 TRBV30 TGTGCCTGGAGTCAACGGCGGGAGGGGGGTACGCAGTATTTT CAWSQRREGGTQYF
NA TRBJ1-1 TRBD1 TRBV4-1 TGCGCCAGCAGCCAAGGGTCGCCTGGAGGGGGCCGGGGCCACACTGAAGCTTTCTTT CASSQGSPGGGRGHTEAFF
NA TRBJ2-3 TRBD1 TRBV6-5 TGTGCCAGCAGGAACACAGGGGTGGATACGCAGTATTTT CASRNTGVDTQYF
NA TRBJ2-5 TRBD2 TRBV30 TGTGCCTGGAGTCCGGGACTAGCGGGAAAAGAGACCCAGTACTTC CAWSPGLAGKETQYF